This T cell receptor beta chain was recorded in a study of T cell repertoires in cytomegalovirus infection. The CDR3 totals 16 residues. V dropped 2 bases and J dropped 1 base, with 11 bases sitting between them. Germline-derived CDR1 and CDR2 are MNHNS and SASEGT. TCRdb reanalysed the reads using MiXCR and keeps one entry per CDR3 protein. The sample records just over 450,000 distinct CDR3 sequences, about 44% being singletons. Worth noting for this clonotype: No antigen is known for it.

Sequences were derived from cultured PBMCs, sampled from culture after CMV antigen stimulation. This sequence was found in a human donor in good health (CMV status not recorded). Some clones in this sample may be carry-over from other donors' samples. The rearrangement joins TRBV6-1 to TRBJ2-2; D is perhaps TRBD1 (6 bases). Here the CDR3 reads CASSESWGRNTGELFF. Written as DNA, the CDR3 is TGTGCCAGCAGTGAAAGCTGGGGGCGGAACACCGGGGAGCTGTTTTTT.